The TCR beta chain under discussion was sequenced for a study of blood T cell repertoires in COVID-19. Across the whole study: The analysed material was cDNA or gDNA that came from T cells, B-cell-depleted T cells, or PBMCs.

Authors' processing steps: By means of reference gene primer amplification, nucleated cell counts were estimated. Repertoires were generated with immunoSEQ multiplex PCR, while TCRdb's copy carries only in-frame clones and drops some. D and trimming come from the DNA, and the V and J calls and clone size come from that table. The sample holds 310,000 or so clones; about 85% are singletons and the top ten take about 2%. Germline V gene lookup returns CDR1 SGHRS and CDR2 YFSETQ. J gave up 4 bases and V 2 bases, and 3 bases lay outside the gene matches. The CDR3 extends over 14 amino acids. This chain connects TRBV5-1 to TRBJ2-1, with TRBD1 matching over 7 bases. What was sequenced was peripheral blood. This TCR derives from a woman aged 50 to 60 who had recovered from COVID-19. The CDR3 is CASSLGQEYNEQFF. CDR3 sequence (DNA): TGCGCCAGCAGCTTAGGACAGGAGTACAATGAGCAGTTCTTC. The entire variable domain, with the rest obtained from reference TRBV5-1 and TRBJ2-1, is as follows: KAGVTQTPRYLIKTRGQQVTLSCSPISGHRSVSWYQQTPGQGLQFLFEYFSETQRNKGNFPGRFSGRQFSNSRSEMNVSTLELGDSALYLCASSLGQEYNEQFFGPGTRLTVL.